Listed below are T cell receptor beta chains from one sample, sequenced in a study of PD-1 blockade in classical Hodgkin lymphoma. Here immunoSEQ multiplex PCR was the method, and the copy in TCRdb shows in-frame clones only, minus some. The data contain roughly 4,000 clones, under 80% of them singletons. This material consisted of peripheral blood mononuclear cells (PBMCs), taken before the fourth cycle of nivolumab. The receptor source for this set is a human donor with classical Hodgkin lymphoma. Both conserved end residues are part of each CDR3. The order of the fields is clone size, D gene, V gene, J gene, CDR3 DNA, CDR3 protein. The D gene is left open where the match is weak. Clone size, where shown, is once, few, many, or a class for clones that have expanded.

clone size: few
D gene: TRBD2
V gene: TRBV19
J gene: TRBJ2-7
CDR3 DNA: TGTGCCAGTACCACCGGAGGCGGCGGGGGCGAGCAGTACTTC
CDR3 protein: CASTTGGGGGEQYF

clone size: once
D gene: .
V gene: TRBV30
J gene: TRBJ2-2
CDR3 DNA: TGTGCCTGGAGTGTACTTTGGACAGTCAACACCGGGGAGCTGTTTTTT
CDR3 protein: CAWSVLWTVNTGELFF

clone size: .
D gene: TRBD2
V gene: TRBV10-3
J gene: TRBJ2-3
CDR3 DNA: TGTGCCATCCGGGAAGCGGGAGGGGACACAGATACGCAGTATTTT
CDR3 protein: CAIREAGGDTDTQYF

clone size: .
D gene: .
V gene: TRBV6-1
J gene: TRBJ2-1
CDR3 DNA: TGTGCCAGCAGGGATGAAGGCCGTTGGGAGCAGTTCTTC
CDR3 protein: CASRDEGRWEQFF

clone size: .
D gene: TRBD1
V gene: TRBV27
J gene: TRBJ1-6
CDR3 DNA: TGTGCCAGCAGTTTACTACAGGGGGCAGAGTATAATTCACCCCTCCACTTT
CDR3 protein: CASSLLQGAEYNSPLHF

clone size: few
D gene: .
V gene: TRBV5-1
J gene: TRBJ2-5
CDR3 DNA: TGCGCCAGCAGCTCCCAAGAGACCCAGTACTTC
CDR3 protein: CASSSQETQYF

clone size: .
D gene: TRBD2
V gene: TRBV7-9
J gene: TRBJ2-1
CDR3 DNA: TGTGCCAGCAGCCCCGTCCCGGGACTAGCGGAGAGCTCCTACAATGAGCAGTTCTTC
CDR3 protein: CASSPVPGLAESSYNEQFF

clone size: .
D gene: .
V gene: TRBV4-2
J gene: TRBJ2-2
CDR3 DNA: TGTGCCAGCAGCCCCCAAAGGCAGAGATCGAACACCGGGGAGCTGTTTTTT
CDR3 protein: CASSPQRQRSNTGELFF

clone size: .
D gene: TRBD1
V gene: TRBV27
J gene: TRBJ1-1
CDR3 DNA: TGTGCCAGCAGTTATCTCCCGGGACAGGGGATGAGGGGTACTGAAGCTTTCTTT
CDR3 protein: CASSYLPGQGMRGTEAFF

clone size: .
D gene: TRBD1
V gene: TRBV5-6
J gene: TRBJ2-7
CDR3 DNA: TGTGCCAGCAGCCAGGAGTTGACAGGGGGACCCTACGAGCAGTACTTC
CDR3 protein: CASSQELTGGPYEQYF

clone size: .
D gene: TRBD2
V gene: TRBV6-5
J gene: TRBJ2-3
CDR3 DNA: TGTGCCAGCAGTTACTCGGGGACTAGACACACAGATACGCAGTATTTT
CDR3 protein: CASSYSGTRHTDTQYF